This TCR beta chain is from a study of OX40 agonist ivuxolimab in advanced cancers. V lost 0 bases and J 5 bases, leaving 14 bases between the germline ends. This CDR3 has 15 amino acids. Germline V gives CDR1 SGDLS, CDR2 YYNGEE. Findings and caveats of the study: Determination of antigen specificity was not performed for the expanded peripheral T cells.

Patients had blood sampled at baseline and again on cycle 4 day 1 and cycle 7 day 1. With regard to this clone: As yet, its antigen is unknown.

The repertoire was sequenced with immunoSEQ multiplex PCR; TCRdb's copy has only in-frame clones and lacks some. The table has 65,000 to 90,000 clones, about nine tenths seen once. The chain joins TRBV9 to TRBJ1-1; possibly TRBD1 for D (6 bases). This clonotype originated in an adult with an advanced solid tumor such as melanoma, head and neck, liver or kidney cancer. The sequencing used CD4+ or CD8+ T cells sorted from blood, collected in a trial of the OX40 agonist ivuxolimab. This chain's CDR3 is CASSVAMGAGTEAFF. The CDR3 DNA sequence: TGTGCCAGCAGCGTAGCGATGGGGGCAGGGACTGAAGCTTTCTTT. Full variable domain (missing parts from reference TRBV9 and TRBJ1-1): DSGVTQTPKHLITATGQRVTLRCSPRSGDLSVYWYQQSLDQGLQFLIQYYNGEERAKGNILERFSAQQFPDLHSELNLSSLELGDSALYFCASSVAMGAGTEAFFGQGTRLTVV.